The rows below give T cell receptor beta chains drawn from one sample of a study of T cells after yellow fever vaccination. TCRdb redid the calling of the 5' RACE reads with MiXCR, one entry per CDR3 protein. The sample shows about 260,000 distinct CDR3 sequences, under 15% of them seen only once. The sample was CD4+ T cells sorted from PBMCs, taken 45 days after the yellow fever booster vaccination. The receptors shown here come from a man between 25 and 39 years old who received the YFV17D yellow fever vaccine. The CDR3 runs from the conserved cysteine through the conserved F or W. Each record gives: J gene, D gene, clone size, V gene, CDR3 protein, CDR3 DNA. The D gene is left open where the match is weak. Size is stated for part of the rows, as once, few or many counts, or as a class when the clone is expanded.

TRBJ2-1,NA,NA,TRBV7-2,CASSLAPTSYNEQFF,TGTGCCAGCAGCTTAGCACCAACCTCCTACAATGAGCAGTTCTTC
TRBJ2-2,TRBD1,NA,TRBV6-1,CDSRQKPRGSTGELFF,TGTGACAGCAGACAAAAACCCAGGGGGTCCACCGGGGAGCTGTTTTTT
TRBJ2-3,TRBD1,many,TRBV12-3/TRBV12-4,CASRLTGTASTDTQYF,TGTGCCAGCAGACTAACTGGGACAGCTAGCACAGATACGCAGTATTTT
TRBJ2-4,TRBD2,NA,TRBV4-2,CASSQGSTSGLGDIQYF,TGTGCCAGCAGCCAAGGTTCTACTAGCGGTTTAGGGGACATTCAGTACTTC
TRBJ2-2,TRBD2,few,TRBV7-9,CASSLLAATGELFF,TGTGCCAGCAGCTTACTAGCGGCAACCGGGGAGCTGTTTTTT
TRBJ2-7,NA,NA,TRBV20-1,CSASLGVNEQYF,TGCAGTGCTAGTTTGGGGGTTAACGAGCAGTACTTC
TRBJ2-7,NA,few,TRBV6-5,CASSWGYLSAHEQYF,TGTGCCAGCAGTTGGGGGTATTTGTCCGCACACGAGCAGTACTTC
TRBJ2-3,NA,NA,TRBV28,CASSFTGIDILSGLADTQYF,TGTGCCAGCAGTTTCACGGGAATCGACATCCTATCTGGGTTGGCAGATACGCAGTATTTT
TRBJ2-3,TRBD2,many,TRBV20-1,CSASSAGESDTQYF,TGCAGTGCTAGCTCAGCGGGAGAGTCAGATACGCAGTATTTT
TRBJ2-7,NA,NA,TRBV11-2,CASSLVTLYEQYF,TGTGCCAGCAGCTTAGTTACCCTCTACGAGCAGTACTTC
TRBJ2-7,NA,NA,TRBV10-2,CASREGGSYEQYF,TGCGCCAGCAGGGAGGGGGGATCCTACGAGCAGTACTTC
TRBJ2-5,TRBD2,NA,TRBV20-1,CSARSAGGDQETQYF,TGCAGTGCTAGATCTGCGGGAGGGGATCAAGAGACCCAGTACTTC
TRBJ2-1,NA,NA,TRBV18,CASSLEYNELFF,TGTGCCAGCTCACTAGAGTACAATGAGCTGTTCTTC
TRBJ2-3,NA,few,TRBV29-1,CSGRDPGRNTDTQYF,TGCAGCGGCAGAGACCCGGGACGGAACACAGATACGCAGTATTTT
TRBJ2-3,NA,NA,TRBV20-1,CSARELSSTDTQYF,TGCAGTGCTAGAGAACTGTCTAGCACAGATACGCAGTATTTT
TRBJ2-1,TRBD2,NA,TRBV28,CASNSPSGRFYNEQFF,TGTGCCAGCAATTCCCCTAGCGGGAGGTTCTACAATGAGCAGTTCTTC
TRBJ2-5,NA,NA,TRBV6-2/TRBV6-3,CASSYQGETQYF,TGTGCCAGCAGTTATCAAGGAGAGACCCAGTACTTC
TRBJ2-2,TRBD2,NA,TRBV7-6,CASSLAPAGRFNTGELFF,TGTGCCAGCAGCTTAGCTCCAGCGGGAAGATTTAACACCGGGGAGCTGTTTTTT
TRBJ2-1,TRBD1,few,TRBV15,CATGIPGQYNEQFF,TGTGCCACGGGGATCCCGGGACAGTACAATGAGCAGTTCTTC
TRBJ2-5,NA,many,TRBV7-2,CASSARMGETQYF,TGTGCCAGCAGCGCCAGGATGGGGGAGACCCAGTACTTC
TRBJ2-1,TRBD2,few,TRBV20-1,CSAPGLAGTNSYNEQFF,TGCAGTGCCCCGGGACTAGCGGGTACCAACTCCTACAATGAGCAGTTCTTC
TRBJ2-1,TRBD2,few,TRBV5-1,CASSFSGTSAQEQFF,TGCGCCAGCAGCTTCTCGGGGACTAGCGCCCAGGAGCAGTTCTTC
TRBJ2-3,TRBD1,NA,TRBV6-1,CATINGQGRADTQYF,TGTGCCACCATCAATGGACAGGGCCGGGCAGATACGCAGTATTTT
TRBJ2-7,NA,NA,TRBV6-1,CASSDRQTYEQYF,TGTGCCAGCAGTGATCGTCAGACCTACGAGCAGTACTTC
TRBJ1-5,NA,many,TRBV7-2,CASSLDSSPGNQPQHF,TGTGCCAGCAGCTTAGACTCTTCCCCCGGCAATCAGCCCCAGCATTTT
TRBJ2-1,TRBD2,NA,TRBV7-2,CASSLEAGGPFNEQFF,TGTGCCAGCAGCTTAGAAGCGGGAGGGCCGTTCAATGAGCAGTTCTTC
TRBJ1-5,NA,many,TRBV12-3/TRBV12-4,CASSLGQNQPQHF,TGTGCCAGCAGCCTCGGACAGAATCAGCCCCAGCATTTT
TRBJ2-3,TRBD2,few,TRBV6-4,CASSDSGRAADTQYF,TGTGCCAGCAGTGACTCCGGGAGGGCCGCCGATACGCAGTATTTT
TRBJ1-2,NA,NA,TRBV29-1,CSVAWRRTANNYGYTF,TGCAGCGTTGCGTGGCGGAGGACGGCTAATAACTATGGCTACACCTTC
TRBJ2-1,NA,few,TRBV4-3,CASSPPGHVYNEQFF,TGCGCCAGCAGCCCCCCGGGACATGTTTACAATGAGCAGTTCTTC
TRBJ2-2,TRBD2,few,TRBV28,CASSTSTSGTGELFF,TGTGCCAGCAGTACCTCGACTAGCGGGACCGGGGAGCTGTTTTTT
TRBJ2-5,TRBD1,many,TRBV6-5,CASSSLGGAETQYF,TGTGCCAGCAGTTCATTAGGGGGCGCGGAGACCCAGTACTTC
TRBJ2-5,TRBD1,NA,TRBV10-3,CATGRTGIETQYF,TGTGCCACCGGTCGGACAGGGATAGAGACCCAGTACTTC
TRBJ2-2,TRBD2,few,TRBV6-1,CASLPGLAGTGELFF,TGTGCCAGCCTCCCGGGACTAGCGGGAACCGGGGAGCTGTTTTTT
TRBJ2-4,NA,NA,TRBV7-9,CASSLITGTRHIQYF,TGTGCCAGCAGCTTAATCACCGGGACGAGGCACATTCAGTACTTC
TRBJ2-7,NA,few,TRBV23-1,CASSHGRIPRREQYF,TGCGCCAGCAGTCACGGACGGATCCCGCGACGTGAACAGTACTTC
TRBJ2-1,NA,NA,TRBV20-1,CSARGGGGERQFF,TGCAGTGCTAGAGGGGGGGGCGGGGAAAGGCAGTTCTTC
TRBJ2-3,NA,few,TRBV5-1,CASRETSFPPDTQYF,TGCGCCAGCAGGGAAACTAGCTTTCCGCCAGATACGCAGTATTTT
TRBJ2-1,TRBD1,few,TRBV20-1,CSAREVGTGGYNEQFF,TGCAGTGCTAGAGAGGTGGGGACAGGGGGCTACAATGAGCAGTTCTTC
TRBJ2-5,NA,NA,TRBV2,CASSAGSETQYF,TGTGCCAGCAGTGCGGGGTCCGAGACCCAGTACTTC
TRBJ2-7,TRBD1,NA,TRBV12-3/TRBV12-4,CASSLGQVEVYEQYF,TGTGCCAGCAGTTTGGGACAGGTCGAGGTATACGAGCAGTACTTC
TRBJ2-1,NA,NA,TRBV5-5,CASSLALERRESFF,TGTGCCAGCAGCTTGGCCCTGGAGCGCCGGGAATCGTTCTTC
TRBJ2-7,NA,many,TRBV12-3/TRBV12-4,CASSRGSYYEQYF,TGTGCCAGCAGCCGGGGTAGTTACTACGAGCAGTACTTC
TRBJ2-5,NA,many,TRBV5-1,CASSSLHGSGTETQYF,TGCGCCAGCAGCTCCCTACATGGTTCCGGTACAGAGACCCAGTACTTC
TRBJ2-5,NA,few,TRBV7-2,CASSPASKQGFQETQYF,TGTGCCAGCAGCCCAGCCTCCAAACAGGGCTTCCAAGAGACCCAGTACTTC
TRBJ2-4,NA,few,TRBV12-3/TRBV12-4,CASSSPPDGFVNIQYF,TGTGCCAGCAGTAGTCCCCCGGATGGGTTCGTAAACATTCAGTACTTC
TRBJ1-2,NA,few,TRBV4-2,CASTSPENYGYTF,TGTGCCAGCACCTCCCCGGAAAACTATGGCTACACCTTC
TRBJ2-2,NA,NA,TRBV20-1,CSATRPASGELFF,TGCAGTGCTACCAGACCCGCGTCCGGGGAGCTGTTTTTT
TRBJ2-1,NA,NA,TRBV12-3/TRBV12-4,CASSFSQSSYNEQFF,TGTGCCAGCAGTTTTTCTCAGAGCTCCTACAATGAGCAGTTCTTC
TRBJ2-2,TRBD2,NA,TRBV2,CASQREGPGELFF,TGTGCCAGCCAGCGGGAGGGCCCCGGGGAGCTGTTTTTT
TRBJ2-1,NA,NA,TRBV28,CASSSSEQFF,TGTGCCAGCAGTTCAAGTGAGCAGTTCTTC
TRBJ2-3,NA,NA,TRBV20-1,CSARAIPGTHTDTQCF,TGCAGTGCTAGAGCGATTCCTGGGACTCACACAGATACGCAGTGTTTT
TRBJ2-1,NA,few,TRBV14,CASSQGLSSEQFF,TGTGCCAGCAGCCAAGGATTAAGCTCTGAGCAGTTCTTC
TRBJ1-4,NA,NA,TRBV7-9,CASKDSATNEKLFF,TGTGCCAGCAAGGACAGTGCGACTAATGAAAAACTGTTTTTT
TRBJ2-1,NA,few,TRBV12-5,CASGSWTGPSNEQFF,TGTGCTAGTGGTTCCTGGACTGGCCCTTCCAATGAGCAGTTCTTC
TRBJ2-6,NA,NA,TRBV4-3,CASSQAVAGSGANVLTF,TGCGCCAGCAGCCAAGCCGTCGCGGGGTCTGGGGCCAACGTCCTGACTTTC
TRBJ2-1,NA,NA,TRBV5-1,CASSSPGAGPINEQFF,TGCGCCAGCAGCTCACCGGGGGCCGGGCCTATAAATGAGCAGTTCTTC
TRBJ2-3,TRBD1,few,TRBV7-2,CASSLATGTSDTQYF,TGTGCCAGCAGCTTAGCGACAGGGACATCAGATACGCAGTATTTT
TRBJ2-3,NA,NA,TRBV20-1,CSATQGGARDTQYF,TGCAGTGCCACTCAGGGGGGAGCGAGAGATACGCAGTATTTT